These 15 T cell receptor beta chains share one sample of origin, sequenced in a study of blood T cell repertoires in COVID-19. Clones were sequenced by immunoSEQ multiplex PCR, and TCRdb holds only the in-frame ones, with some missing. The sample has roughly 95,000 clones; around 80% are singletons. The specimen was peripheral blood. The receptors originated from a man between 50 and 59 years old with active or convalescent COVID-19.

This clone was seen once. This chain uses TRBV11-2 with TRBJ2-1; 11 nucleotides match TRBD2. V trimming: 5 bases; J trimming: 8 bases; junction bases outside the gene matches: 11. The germline CDR1 and CDR2 sequences are SGHAT and FQNNGV. The CDR3 consists of 16 residues. Here the CDR3 DNA reads TGTGCCAGCAGCCCGATTCGGGGACTAGCGGTCTATGAGCAGTTCTTC. Translated, it gives CASSPIRGLAVYEQFF.

This chain joins TRBV7-2 and TRBJ2-1; 13 bases agree with TRBD2. The trim removed 4 bases at V and 14 bases at J, leaving 8 bases unmatched. Germline CDR1 reads SGHTA; CDR2 reads FQGNSA. This CDR3 is 14 amino acids long. The CDR3 nucleotides are TGTGCCAGCAGCTCACTACTAGCGGGGGGGCCGGAGTTCTTC. Its protein product is CASSSLLAGGPEFF. Full variable domain (rest looked up from reference TRBV7-2 and TRBJ2-1): GAGVSQSPSNKVTEKGKDVELRCDPISGHTALYWYRQSLGQGLEFLIYFQGNSAPDKSGLPSDRFSAERTGGSVSTLTIQRTQQEDSAVYLCASSSLLAGGPEFFGPGTRLTVL.

This clone was counted between two and nine times. The chain is built from TRBV2 and TRBJ2-7; no firm D call. The germline CDR1 and CDR2 sequences are SNHLY and FYNNEI. Trimming took off 3 bases at V and 7 bases at J, with 13 bases between the two ends. This CDR3 is built from 13 residues. CDR3 amino acids: CASSEQTFGEQYV. DNA for the CDR3: TGTGCCAGCAGTGAGCAGACTTTTGGGGAGCAGTACGTC.

V and J are TRBV24-1 and TRBJ2-3, with 8 bases identical to TRBD1. The CDR3 covers 16 residues. CDR1 and CDR2 from the germline V gene are KGHDR and SFDVKD. With V trimmed by 4 bases and J by 3 bases, 8 bases remained unmatched. CDR3 nucleotides: TGTGCCACCAGTGACCGTGGGCAGGGGGCAACAGATACGCAGTATTTT. Translation gives CATSDRGQGATDTQYF.

The V call is TRBV5-6, the J call TRBJ1-6; 9 bases are a match to TRBD1. Looked up from germline, CDR1 is SGHDT and CDR2 is YYEEEE. The CDR3 is 15 residues long. With 1 base clipped from V and 9 bases from J, the junction kept 5 bases outside the gene matches. The CDR3 coding sequence is TGTGCCAGCAGCTTGACCGGGACAGGGAGTTCACCCCTCCACTTT. It is translated as CASSLTGTGSSPLHF.

V is TRBV28 and J is TRBJ1-4; 7 nucleotides line up with TRBD1. Trimming at V came to 5 bases and at J to 4 bases, leaving 7 bases not matched to a gene. The CDR3 runs to 15 residues. The germline CDR1 and CDR2 sequences are MDHEN and SYDVKM. CDR3 DNA: TGTGCCAGCAGTGGATGGACAGGAATTAATGAAAAACTGTTTTTT. Protein product: CASSGWTGINEKLFF.

J is TRBJ1-3 and V is TRBV7-2; no clear D. Germline values: CDR1 SGHTA, CDR2 FQGNSA. The CDR3 extends over 15 amino acids. Trimming cost V 1 base and J 1 base, with 8 bases left between them. The CDR3: CASSLGGGSGNTIYF. The CDR3 DNA reads as TGTGCCAGCAGCTTAGGGGGAGGATCTGGAAACACCATATATTTT.

The V and J genes are TRBV6-5 and TRBJ1-1; unclear D gene. The ends were cut back, 4 bases at V and 1 base at J, with 10 bases in the middle. The CDR3 has 14 residues. Germline CDR1 and CDR2: MNHEY and SVGAGI. The CDR3 nucleotides read TGTGCCAGCAGTTTTCTAGGGAGGAACACTGAAGCTTTCTTT. It translates to CASSFLGRNTEAFF.

The chain has TRBV5-1 and TRBJ2-3; TRBD1 matches 7 bases. CDR1 is SGHRS and CDR2 is YFSETQ in the germline V gene. This CDR3 has 15 amino acids. V lost 0 bases, J lost 1 base, and 2 bases stayed unmatched. CDR3 sequence (DNA): TGCGCCAGCAGCTTGGAGGGGGCCCGCACAGATACGCAGTATTTT. Encoded protein: CASSLEGARTDTQYF.

The rearrangement uses TRBV7-2 and TRBJ2-6; maybe TRBD2 (5 bases). In germline, CDR1 is SGHTA, CDR2 FQGNSA. Trimming removed 0 bases from V and 3 bases from J, with 12 bases in between. This CDR3 region has 17 residues. The CDR3 loop reads CASSLAPGSGGANVLTF. The CDR3 region has the DNA TGTGCCAGCAGCTTAGCGCCTGGGAGCGGTGGGGCCAACGTCCTGACTTTC.

As DNA, the CDR3 is TGTGCCAGCAGCTCCTCAGTGGACACTGAAGCTTTCTTT. Its protein is CASSSSVDTEAFF. The chain recombines TRBV6-5 with TRBJ1-1; unclear D gene. CDR1 is MNHEY and CDR2 is SVGAGI in the germline V gene. V lost 6 bases and J lost 3, with 11 bases in between. The CDR3 spans 13 residues.

The chain uses TRBV10-3 and TRBJ2-5; possibly TRBD1 for D (5 bases). V gave up 2 bases and J gave up 5 bases, with 9 bases separating them. The CDR3 loop spans 13 amino acids. Germline V gives CDR1 ENHRY, CDR2 SYGVKD. Here the CDR3 reads CAISEVGVETQYF. The DNA of the CDR3 is TGTGCCATCAGTGAGGTAGGGGTGGAGACCCAGTACTTC.

This clone appeared a single time. The V and J genes are TRBV28 and TRBJ2-2; 9 nucleotides line up with TRBD2. This CDR3 spans 15 amino acids. Germline V CDR1 and CDR2: MDHEN, SYDVKM. The trim removed 4 bases at V and 8 bases at J, leaving 8 bases unmatched. CDR3 nucleotides: TGTGCCAGCAGTTCGTTGGCGGGGGGGCCGGGGGAGCTGTTTTTT. It yields the protein CASSSLAGGPGELFF. Based on the CDR3 plus reference TRBV28 and TRBJ2-2, the full variable domain is DVKVTQSSRYLVKRTGEKVFLECVQDMDHENMFWYRQDPGLGLRLIYFSYDVKMKEKGDIPEGYSVSREKKERFSLILESASTNQTSMYLCASSSLAGGPGELFFGEGSRLTVL.

This chain joins TRBV6-5 and TRBJ2-2; 7 nucleotides agree with TRBD1. The CDR3 has 15 residues. Per germline, CDR1 MNHEY and CDR2 SVGAGI. The J segment lost 1 base and the V segment lost 6 bases, leaving 5 bases of the junction unmatched. The CDR3 DNA reads as TGTGCCAGCAGGAAGGGACAGAAGAACACCGGGGAGCTGTTTTTT. This encodes CASRKGQKNTGELFF.

In this sample, this clone turned up once. The chain couples TRBV7-9 to TRBJ1-4; TRBD1 matches at 8 bases. Per the germline V gene, CDR1 is SEHNR and CDR2 is FQNEAQ (reference sequence). The CDR3 is 15 amino acids. The V and J ends lost 2 bases and 6 bases, in that order; junction bases with no gene match: 5. CDR3 nucleotide sequence: TGTGCCAGCAGCTTAAGGGAGACAGGGGATGAAAAACTGTTTTTT. This gives the protein CASSLRETGDEKLFF.